The 22 T cell receptor beta chains given below trace back to one sample, sequenced in a study of Graves' ophthalmopathy and Graves' hyperthyroidism listed by TCRdb under 2018. TCRdb lists the instrument as Illumina HiSeq 2000. For repertoire sequencing, the TCR beta CDR3 regions were amplified from RNA transcripts. The first round of RT-PCR was done with HTBI primers and the Qiagen OneStep RT-PCR kit, and was followed by a second round of multiplex PCR, then size selection and purification. In-frame beta chains were kept once TCRdb had trimmed the public reads at Q25 with fastp and called clones with MiXCR. Each CDR3 protein gets just one entry, which takes the most common genes and DNA from the rows behind it. The sample has about 620,000 distinct CDR3 sequences on record, around a fifth of them singletons. Jointly, the top ten make up around 6.9% of the sample. The sequenced sample consisted of peripheral blood. The receptors were gathered from a woman aged 18-30 years with stable Graves' hyperthyroidism. Some clones in this sample may be carry-over from other donors' samples. Donor details come from another sample of the same person, matched by shared clones.

The table lists this clonotype with many counts. This rearrangement joins TRBV7-6 to TRBJ2-5; D call uncertain. The CDR3 is made up of 17 amino acids. V lost 1 base, J lost 0 bases, and 15 bases lay in between. Germline CDR1 is SGHVS and CDR2 is FNYEAQ. As DNA, the CDR3 is TGTGCCAGCAGCTTAGGACTCCCCACTGGGTACCAAGAGACCCAGTACTTC. This sequence encodes CASSLGLPTGYQETQYF.

The J gene is TRBJ2-2, the V gene TRBV5-1, with 7 bases aligning to TRBD2. V lost 1 base to trimming and J lost 3 bases; unmatched junction nucleotides: 3. CDR1 and CDR2 from the germline V gene are SGHRS and YFSETQ. The CDR3 length is 15 residues. The CDR3 DNA follows: TGCGCCAGCAGCTTGCCGGCGGGGGACACCGGGGAGCTGTTTTTT. Protein product: CASSLPAGDTGELFF. The complete variable domain, with remaining parts taken from reference TRBV5-1 and TRBJ2-2, reads KAGVTQTPRYLIKTRGQQVTLSCSPISGHRSVSWYQQTPGQGLQFLFEYFSETQRNKGNFPGRFSGRQFSNSRSEMNVSTLELGDSALYLCASSLPAGDTGELFFGEGSRLTVL.

This clonotype was observed a few times. This chain uses TRBV2 with TRBJ2-7, with 10 nucleotides matching TRBD2. The germline V gene has CDR1 SNHLY and CDR2 FYNNEI. The CDR3 contains 15 residues. V gave up 6 bases and J gave up 2 bases; unmatched junction bases: 7. The CDR3, as DNA: TGTGCCAGCAGCGCCCGGACTAGCGGCGCCTACGAGCAGTACTTC. Translated, it gives CASSARTSGAYEQYF.

The chain joins TRBV6-1 to TRBJ2-2; maybe TRBD2 (6 bases). The V gene lost 4 bases and the J gene lost 2 bases, with 11 bases spanning the gap. Looked up from germline, CDR1 is MNHNS and CDR2 is SASEGT. The CDR3 loop spans 15 amino acids. In DNA, the CDR3 is TGTGCCAGCAGTGGGACTATCTTAAACACCGGGGAGCTGTTTTTT. Its translation is CASSGTILNTGELFF.

With regard to this clonotype: A read error may explain this, as a much larger clone is one base away. The DNA is omitted, as the CDR3 cannot be located on it reliably, and the CDR3 follows TCRdb's listing. This sequence joins TRBV2 and TRBJ1-1. With termini counted, the CDR3 has 14 amino acids. In germline, CDR1 is SNHLY, CDR2 FYNNEI. CDR3 in amino acids: CASGWAGGNTEACF.

The gene calls are TRBV30 and TRBJ2-7; 9 nucleotides line up with TRBD1. The CDR3 totals 14 residues. V shed 2 bases and J 4 bases; nucleotides not matched to a gene: 6. Germline assignment: CDR1 GTSNPN and CDR2 SVGIG (reference sequence). The CDR3 region is CAWSPPQGAYEQYF. In DNA, the CDR3 is TGTGCCTGGAGTCCCCCACAGGGGGCGTACGAGCAGTACTTC.

With respect to this clonotype: The final CDR3 position lacks the conserved phenylalanine or tryptophan, pointing to a likely read error. No DNA is shown, since the ends of the CDR3 on it are uncertain; the CDR3 is the one TCRdb lists. The chain carries TRBV6-2 or TRBV6-3 and TRBJ2-2; TRBD1 reflects the table's D call only, with no check against the DNA. The V gene's germline CDR1 is MNHEY and CDR2 SVGEGT. The CDR3 length equals 18 residues, ends included. CDR3 amino acids: CASSIHLDRALNTGELCL.

This clonotype was recorded a few times. This chain joins TRBV6-1 and TRBJ1-2; TRBD1 matches 10 bases. The germline gives CDR1 MNHNS, CDR2 SASEGT. J lost 7 bases, V lost 1 base, and 12 bases had no gene match. The CDR3 length is 17 residues. Here the CDR3 DNA reads TGTGCCAGCAGTGAAGTGATCGTTAGGTGGACAGGGGGTGGCTACACCTTC. Its protein is CASSEVIVRWTGGGYTF.

About this clonotype itself: Germline is not matched at one junction end, which may reflect a read error. The rearrangement links TRBV12-3 or TRBV12-4 to TRBJ1-1; the D is unclear. CDR3 length: 10 residues. The CDR3 is CVSRAGEAFF. CDR3 nucleotides: TGTGTCAGCAGAGCAGGTGAAGCTTTCTTT.

CDR3 sequence: CASSPGGPWETQYF. The CDR3, as DNA: TGTGCCAGCAGCCCGGGAGGGCCCTGGGAGACCCAGTACTTC. The rearrangement joins TRBV7-6 to TRBJ2-5, with 8 positions matching TRBD2. This CDR3 spans 14 amino acids. The germline gives CDR1 SGHVS, CDR2 FNYEAQ. V lost 5 bases to trimming and J lost 5 bases; unmatched junction nucleotides: 7.

Many counts were recorded for this clonotype. This chain joins TRBV29-1 and TRBJ1-3; tentatively, D is TRBD1 (5 bases). CDR3 size: 14 residues. CDR1 and CDR2 (germline): SQVTM, ANQGSEA. V was shortened by 6 bases and J by 0 bases, with 12 bases between the two germline ends. CDR3 protein: CSVRPGLSGNTIYF. The CDR3 DNA sequence: TGCAGCGTCCGTCCGGGGCTCTCTGGAAACACCATATATTTT.

CDR3 nucleotides: TGTGCCATCAGGAAGGGACAGGGCACTGAAGCTTTCTTT. Protein: CAIRKGQGTEAFF. This rearrangement joins TRBV10-3 to TRBJ1-1; 9 nucleotides line up with TRBD1. Germline assignment: CDR1 ENHRY and CDR2 SYGVKD. This CDR3 is built from 13 residues. Losses at the gene ends were 6 bases for V and 4 bases for J; bases not matched to a gene: 3.

This clonotype showed up many times. One end of the junction is discordant with germline, which a read error may explain. This chain links TRBV20-1 with TRBJ2-5; no reliable D call. CDR3 size: 12 residues. CDR1 and CDR2 (germline): DFQATT, SNEGSKA (reference sequence). The CDR3 loop reads CSSILPRETQCF. In DNA, the CDR3 is TGCAGTTCTATTTTACCGAGAGAGACCCAGTGCTTC.

This clonotype was picked up many times. The chain recombines TRBV2 with TRBJ2-2; D may be TRBD2 (5 bases). The ends were cut back, 7 bases at V and 7 bases at J, with 16 bases in the middle. Per germline, CDR1 SNHLY and CDR2 FYNNEI. The CDR3 totals 14 residues. CDR3 nucleotides: TGTGCCAGCAACTCCGAGAGGGTCGGCGGGGAGCTGTTTTTT. Its translation: CASNSERVGGELFF.

This clonotype has at least ten counts. CDR3 bases: TGTGCCAGCAGCCCCCGGTGGGACACTAGCTATGGCTACACCTTC. Translated, it gives CASSPRWDTSYGYTF. J is TRBJ1-2 and V is TRBV11-2, with D possibly being TRBD1 (6 bases). The CDR3 extends over 15 amino acids. Trimming stripped 5 bases from V and 4 bases from J, with 17 bases between. Germline V CDR1 and CDR2: SGHAT, FQNNGV.

This clonotype has ten or more counts. This chain connects TRBV6-2 or TRBV6-3 to TRBJ2-2, with a tentative D call TRBD2 (6 bases). CDR3 length: 20 residues. Trimming shortened V by 1 base and J by 0 bases, and 21 bases separated the two germline ends. The V gene's germline CDR1 is MNHEY and CDR2 SVGEGT. This chain's CDR3 is CASSYFDLHGTEPNTGELFF. CDR3 bases: TGTGCCAGCAGTTACTTTGACCTCCATGGGACTGAACCGAACACCGGGGAGCTGTTTTTT.

This clonotype was recorded many times. A much more abundant neighbour one base away suggests this may be a read error. The J gene is TRBJ1-1, the V gene TRBV6-1; the match to TRBD1 covers 8 bases. CDR3 length: 14 residues. V shed 4 bases and J 5 bases; nucleotides not matched to a gene: 6. The germline CDR1 and CDR2 sequences are MNHNS and SASEGT. CDR3: CASSVTGGDTEAFF. As DNA, the CDR3 is TGTGCCAGCAGTGTAACAGGGGGAGATACTGAAGCTTTCTTT.

This clonotype was recorded at least ten times. The J gene is TRBJ1-1, the V gene TRBV12-3 or TRBV12-4, with a weak D call TRBD1 (5 bases). V dropped 7 bases and J dropped 0 bases, with 12 bases sitting between them. This CDR3 is 14 amino acids long. The CDR3 bases are TGTGCCAGCAACCAGGGCGGAGTGAACACTGAAGCTTTCTTT. This sequence encodes CASNQGGVNTEAFF.

This clonotype was recorded at least ten times. The rearrangement joins TRBV29-1 to TRBJ2-5; D may be TRBD1 (5 bases). Per germline, CDR1 SQVTM and CDR2 ANQGSEA. The CDR3 length is 12 residues. V shed 6 bases and J shed 0 bases, with 8 bases lying between them. CDR3 DNA: TGCAGCGTCCCCAGGGACCAAGAGACCCAGTACTTC. Its protein is CSVPRDQETQYF.

This chain connects TRBV20-1 to TRBJ2-7, with 11 bases that match TRBD2. The CDR3 consists of 15 residues. Germline CDR1 reads DFQATT; CDR2 reads SNEGSKA (reference sequence). J was trimmed by 4 bases and V by 6 bases; bases with no gene match: 11. The CDR3 DNA reads TGCAGTGCCCCTGACGGTAGCGGGAGGGGTTACGAGCAGTACTTC. It encodes CSAPDGSGRGYEQYF.

The chain uses TRBV12-3 or TRBV12-4 and TRBJ2-6; D assignment may be TRBD1 or TRBD2 (5 bases each). The CDR3 extends over 18 amino acids. The ends were cut back, 2 bases at V and 0 bases at J, with 14 bases in the middle. CDR3 loop: CASSLRQGSGSGANVLTF. The CDR3 region has the DNA TGTGCCAGCAGTTTACGCCAGGGCAGCGGCTCTGGGGCCAACGTCCTGACTTTC.

This clonotype has a count of ten or more. V is TRBV5-1 and J is TRBJ1-2; TRBD1 matches at 9 bases. Germline loops: CDR1 SGHRS, CDR2 YFSETQ. CDR3 size: 16 residues. The V gene end was trimmed by 4 bases and the J gene end by 6 bases; junction bases not matched to a gene: 13. CDR3 loop: CASSKLPGQGGDGYTF. In DNA, the CDR3 is TGCGCCAGCAGCAAACTGCCGGGACAGGGAGGCGATGGCTACACCTTC.